This T cell receptor (beta chain) was retrieved from a study of early T cells in non-severe SARS-CoV-2 infection. Germline CDR1 is SQVTM and CDR2 is ANQGSEA. The CDR3 consists of 13 residues. The V gene lost 8 bases and the J gene lost 5 bases, with 18 bases spanning the gap. Using its own MiXCR run on the 5' RACE reads, TCRdb lists one record per CDR3 protein. The sample yields approximately 76,000 distinct CDR3 sequences, roughly an eighth seen once. The chain has TRBV29-1 and TRBJ2-5; D may be TRBD2 (6 bases). This receptor was identified in an adult who was a healthcare worker with PCR-confirmed SARS-CoV-2 infection or an uninfected control (not recorded which). Source material: whole blood. The CDR3 DNA reads as TGCAGCTCTGCTCGGGACTCCCAGGAGACCCAGTACTTC. As protein: CSSARDSQETQYF.